The present T cell receptor (beta chain) was sequenced within a study of metastatic and nonmetastatic thyroid tumors. Study-level information: Both malignant and benign thyroid patients supplied peripheral blood and tumor or nodule tissue samples, across which the repertoires of these patients were then compared.

Overall study results and limits: TCR beta diversity was reportedly significantly higher in malignant thyroid tumors than benign nodules, in blood and tumor.

TCRdb re-called the PCR reads through MiXCR. The data contain over 65,000 clones, under 15% of them singletons. All patients were untreated before thyroid surgery. This clone was detected ten times or more. Its antigen is undetermined. The same CDR3 is also encoded by other DNA sequences in this sample. The TCR was taken from a female donor with papillary thyroid cancer or a benign thyroid nodule (not recorded which). Some clones in this sample may be carry-over from other donors' samples. Sequencing used tumor tissue.

The CDR3 sequence is CASSHPGGQHYGYTF. The CDR3 DNA reads as TGTGCCAGCAGTCACCCGGGGGGACAACACTATGGCTACACCTTC. V usage is TRBV6-1 and J usage is TRBJ1-2, with D possibly TRBD1 on 6 matching bases. Looked up from germline, CDR1 is MNHNS and CDR2 is SASEGT. V gave up 5 bases and J gave up 3 bases, with 16 bases separating them. This CDR3 is built from 15 residues.